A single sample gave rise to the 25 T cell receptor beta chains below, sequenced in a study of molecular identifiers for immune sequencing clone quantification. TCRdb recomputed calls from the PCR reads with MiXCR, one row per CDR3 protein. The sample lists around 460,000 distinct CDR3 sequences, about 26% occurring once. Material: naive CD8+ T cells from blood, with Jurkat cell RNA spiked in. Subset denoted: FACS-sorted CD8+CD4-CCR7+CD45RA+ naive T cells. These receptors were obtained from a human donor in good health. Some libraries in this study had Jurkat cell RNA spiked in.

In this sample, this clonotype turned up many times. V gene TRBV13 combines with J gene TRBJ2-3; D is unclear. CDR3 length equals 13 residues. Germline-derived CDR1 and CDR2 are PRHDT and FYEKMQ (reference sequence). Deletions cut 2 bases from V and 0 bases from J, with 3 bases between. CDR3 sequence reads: CASSLRSTDTQYF. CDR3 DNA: TGTGCCAGCAGCTTACGCAGCACAGATACGCAGTATTTT.

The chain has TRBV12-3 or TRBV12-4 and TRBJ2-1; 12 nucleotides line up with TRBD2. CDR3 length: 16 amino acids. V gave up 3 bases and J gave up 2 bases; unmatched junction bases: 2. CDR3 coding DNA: TGTGCCAGCAGTTTCCTAGCGGGAGGGCCCTACAATGAGCAGTTCTTC. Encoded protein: CASSFLAGGPYNEQFF.

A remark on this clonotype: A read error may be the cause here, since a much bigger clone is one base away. CDR3 region: CASSPDEGTDTPYF. The CDR3 DNA is TGTGCCAGCAGCCCCGACGAGGGCACAGATACGCCGTATTTT. The V gene is TRBV28, the J gene TRBJ2-3; D may be TRBD2 (5 bases). The length of the CDR3 is 14 residues. Germline CDR1 and CDR2: MDHEN and SYDVKM.

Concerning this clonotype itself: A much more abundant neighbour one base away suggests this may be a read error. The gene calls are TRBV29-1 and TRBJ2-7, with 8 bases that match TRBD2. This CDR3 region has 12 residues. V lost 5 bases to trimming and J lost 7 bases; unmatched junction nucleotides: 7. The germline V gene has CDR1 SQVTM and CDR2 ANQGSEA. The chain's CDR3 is CSVTSGRNEQYF. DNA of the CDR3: TGCAGCGTTACTAGCGGCCGGAATGAGCAGTACTTC.

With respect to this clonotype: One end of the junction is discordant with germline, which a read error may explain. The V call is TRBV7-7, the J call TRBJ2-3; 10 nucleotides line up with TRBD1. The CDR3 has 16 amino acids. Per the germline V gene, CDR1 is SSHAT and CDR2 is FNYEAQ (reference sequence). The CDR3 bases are TGTGCTAGCAGCTTAGCCGGGACAGGGGGCACAGATACGCAGTATTTT. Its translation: CASSLAGTGGTDTQYF.

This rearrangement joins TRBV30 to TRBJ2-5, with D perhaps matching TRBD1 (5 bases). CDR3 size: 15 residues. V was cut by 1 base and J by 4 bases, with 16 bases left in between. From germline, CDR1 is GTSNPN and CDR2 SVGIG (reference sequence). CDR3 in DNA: TGTGCCTGGAGTGCGACAGAGATGTTAGGAGAGACCCAGTACTTC. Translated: CAWSATEMLGETQYF.

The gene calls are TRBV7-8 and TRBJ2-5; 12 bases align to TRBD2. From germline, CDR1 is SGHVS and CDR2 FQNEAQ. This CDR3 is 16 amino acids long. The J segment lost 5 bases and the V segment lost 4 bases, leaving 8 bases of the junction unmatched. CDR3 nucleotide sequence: TGTGCCAGCAGCTCAGGACTAGCGGGGCGCGGGGAGACCCAGTACTTC. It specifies CASSSGLAGRGETQYF.

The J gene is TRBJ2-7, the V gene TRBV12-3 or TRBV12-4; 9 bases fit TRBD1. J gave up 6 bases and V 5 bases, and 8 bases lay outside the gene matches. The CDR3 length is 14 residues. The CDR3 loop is CASSVGQGSTEQYF. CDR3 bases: TGTGCCAGCAGTGTGGGACAGGGAAGTACCGAGCAGTACTTC.

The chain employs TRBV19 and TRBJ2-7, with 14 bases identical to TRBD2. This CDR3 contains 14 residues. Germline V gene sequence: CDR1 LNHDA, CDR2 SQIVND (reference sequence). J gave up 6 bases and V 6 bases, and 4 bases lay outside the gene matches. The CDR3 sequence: CASRGTSGSAEQYF. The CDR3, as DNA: TGTGCCAGTAGGGGGACTAGCGGGAGTGCCGAGCAGTACTTC.

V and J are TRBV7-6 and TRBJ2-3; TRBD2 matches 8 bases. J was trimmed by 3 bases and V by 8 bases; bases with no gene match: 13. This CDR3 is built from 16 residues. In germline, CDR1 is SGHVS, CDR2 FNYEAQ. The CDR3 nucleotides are TGTGCCAGCGGGCCCTCGAGCGGGAGTTGGACAGATACGCAGTATTTT. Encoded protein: CASGPSSGSWTDTQYF. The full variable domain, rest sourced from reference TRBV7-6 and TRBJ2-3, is GAGVSQSPRYKVTKRGQDVALRCDPISGHVSLYWYRQALGQGPEFLTYFNYEAQQDKSGLPNDRFSAERPEGSISTLTIQRTEQRDSAMYRCASGPSSGSWTDTQYFGPGTRLTVL.

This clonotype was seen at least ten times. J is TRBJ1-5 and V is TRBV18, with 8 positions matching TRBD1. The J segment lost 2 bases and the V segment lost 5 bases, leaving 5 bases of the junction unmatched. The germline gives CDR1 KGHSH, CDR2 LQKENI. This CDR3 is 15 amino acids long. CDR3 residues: CASSAATGGNQPQHF. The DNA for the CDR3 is TGTGCCAGCTCAGCCGCGACAGGGGGCAATCAGCCCCAGCATTTT.

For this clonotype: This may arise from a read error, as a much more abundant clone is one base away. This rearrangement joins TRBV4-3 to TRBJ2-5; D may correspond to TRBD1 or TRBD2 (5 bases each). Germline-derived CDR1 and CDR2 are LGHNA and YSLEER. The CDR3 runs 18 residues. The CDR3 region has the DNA TGCGCCAGCTGCCAAGATTTGGGACCCCTATCTAGCCCCAGGACCCAGTACTTC. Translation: CASCQDLGPLSSPRTQYF.

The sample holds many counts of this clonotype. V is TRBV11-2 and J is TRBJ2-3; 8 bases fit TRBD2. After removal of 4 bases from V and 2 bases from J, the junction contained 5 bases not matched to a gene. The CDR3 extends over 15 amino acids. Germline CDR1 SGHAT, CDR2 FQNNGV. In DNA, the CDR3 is TGTGCCAGCAGCTCTATAGCGGGATACACAGATACGCAGTATTTT. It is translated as CASSSIAGYTDTQYF.

The CDR3 here is CSAREGPSYEQYF. CDR3 sequence (DNA): TGCAGTGCTAGAGAGGGACCCTCTTACGAGCAGTACTTC. The J gene is TRBJ2-7, the V gene TRBV20-1; TRBD1 or TRBD2 may be the D gene (5 bases each). Between the trimmed V and J ends, which lost 0 bases and 4 bases, there was a span of 10 bases. This CDR3 comprises 13 residues. From germline, CDR1 is DFQATT and CDR2 SNEGSKA (reference sequence).

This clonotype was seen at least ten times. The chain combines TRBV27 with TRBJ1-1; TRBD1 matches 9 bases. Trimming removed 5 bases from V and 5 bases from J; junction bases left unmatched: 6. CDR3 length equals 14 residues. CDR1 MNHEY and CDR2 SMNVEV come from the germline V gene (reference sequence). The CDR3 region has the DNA TGTGCCAGCAGTCCGACAGGGGGTATTACTGAAGCTTTCTTT. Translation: CASSPTGGITEAFF.

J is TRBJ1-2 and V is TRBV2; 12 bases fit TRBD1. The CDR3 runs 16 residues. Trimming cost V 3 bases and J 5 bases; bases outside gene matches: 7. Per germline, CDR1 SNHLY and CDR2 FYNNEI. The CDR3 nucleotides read TGTGCCAGCAGTGATGGGACAGGGGGCGCTGGGTATGGCTACACCTTC. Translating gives CASSDGTGGAGYGYTF.

DNA for the CDR3: TGTGCCAGCAGCCCTTCTGTCTACGGCGGGGGAACCTACAATGAGCAGTTCTTC. Translation: CASSPSVYGGGTYNEQFF. J is TRBJ2-1 and V is TRBV5-8; 7 positions match TRBD2. The CDR3 extends over 18 amino acids. Germline V gives CDR1 SGHTS, CDR2 YDEGEE. Unmatched junction bases numbered 15, after V lost 4 bases and J lost 2 bases.

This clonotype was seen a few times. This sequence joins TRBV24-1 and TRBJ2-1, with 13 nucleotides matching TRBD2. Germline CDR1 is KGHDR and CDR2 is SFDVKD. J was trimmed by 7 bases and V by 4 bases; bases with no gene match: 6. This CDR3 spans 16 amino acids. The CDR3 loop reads CATSELGLAGVNEQFF. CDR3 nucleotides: TGTGCCACCAGTGAACTTGGACTAGCGGGAGTAAATGAGCAGTTCTTC.

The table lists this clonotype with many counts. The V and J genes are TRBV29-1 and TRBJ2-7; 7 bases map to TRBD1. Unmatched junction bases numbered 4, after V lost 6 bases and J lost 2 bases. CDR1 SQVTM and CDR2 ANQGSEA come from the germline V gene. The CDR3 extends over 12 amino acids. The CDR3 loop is CSVRDRPYEQYF. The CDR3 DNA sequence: TGCAGCGTCCGGGACAGACCCTACGAGCAGTACTTC.

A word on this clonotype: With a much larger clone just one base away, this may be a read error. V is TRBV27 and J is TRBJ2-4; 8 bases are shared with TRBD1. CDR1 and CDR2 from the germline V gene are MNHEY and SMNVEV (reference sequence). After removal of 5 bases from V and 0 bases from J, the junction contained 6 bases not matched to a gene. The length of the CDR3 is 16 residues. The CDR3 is CASSPRQGAAKNIQYF. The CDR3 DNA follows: TGTGCCAGCAGTCCCAGGCAGGGGGCAGCCAAAAACATTCAGTACTTC.

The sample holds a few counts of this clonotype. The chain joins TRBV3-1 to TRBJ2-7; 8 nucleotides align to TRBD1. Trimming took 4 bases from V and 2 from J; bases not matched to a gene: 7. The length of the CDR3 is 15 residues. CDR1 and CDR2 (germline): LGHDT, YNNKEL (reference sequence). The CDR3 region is CASSPGTGFAYEQYF. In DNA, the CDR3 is TGTGCCAGCAGCCCGGGGACAGGATTCGCCTACGAGCAGTACTTC.

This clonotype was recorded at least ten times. CDR3: CASSQRGATNEKLFF. The CDR3 DNA follows: TGTGCCAGCAGCCAAAGGGGTGCAACTAATGAAAAACTGTTTTTT. V is TRBV14 and J is TRBJ1-4; TRBD1 might be the D (5 bases). Germline V CDR1 and CDR2: SGHDN, FVKESK. Trimming took off 2 bases at V and 0 bases at J, with 7 bases between the two ends. The CDR3 has 15 residues. The full variable domain, completed using reference TRBV14 and TRBJ1-4, is EAGVTQFPSHSVIEKGQTVTLRCDPISGHDNLYWYRRVMGKEIKFLLHFVKESKQDESGMPNNRFLAERTGGTYSTLKVQPAELEDSGVYFCASSQRGATNEKLFFGSGTQLSVL.

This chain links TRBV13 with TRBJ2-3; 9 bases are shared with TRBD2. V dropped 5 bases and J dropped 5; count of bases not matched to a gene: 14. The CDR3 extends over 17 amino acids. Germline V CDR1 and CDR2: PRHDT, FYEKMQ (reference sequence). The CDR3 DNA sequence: TGTGCCAGCAGCACGGCAGGGGCGGGGGGGCCTAAAGATACGCAGTATTTT. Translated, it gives CASSTAGAGGPKDTQYF.

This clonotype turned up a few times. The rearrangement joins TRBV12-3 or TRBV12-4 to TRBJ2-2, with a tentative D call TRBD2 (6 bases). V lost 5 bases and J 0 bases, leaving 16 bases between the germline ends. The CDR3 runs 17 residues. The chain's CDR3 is CASSPLGRGANTGELFF. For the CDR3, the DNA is TGTGCCAGCAGTCCCCTGGGGCGGGGCGCGAACACCGGGGAGCTGTTTTTT.

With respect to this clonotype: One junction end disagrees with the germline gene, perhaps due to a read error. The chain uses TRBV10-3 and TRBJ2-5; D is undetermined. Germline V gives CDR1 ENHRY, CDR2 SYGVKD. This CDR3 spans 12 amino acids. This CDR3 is CAISENIETRYF. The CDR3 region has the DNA TGTGCCATCAGTGAGAACATAGAGACCCGGTACTTC.